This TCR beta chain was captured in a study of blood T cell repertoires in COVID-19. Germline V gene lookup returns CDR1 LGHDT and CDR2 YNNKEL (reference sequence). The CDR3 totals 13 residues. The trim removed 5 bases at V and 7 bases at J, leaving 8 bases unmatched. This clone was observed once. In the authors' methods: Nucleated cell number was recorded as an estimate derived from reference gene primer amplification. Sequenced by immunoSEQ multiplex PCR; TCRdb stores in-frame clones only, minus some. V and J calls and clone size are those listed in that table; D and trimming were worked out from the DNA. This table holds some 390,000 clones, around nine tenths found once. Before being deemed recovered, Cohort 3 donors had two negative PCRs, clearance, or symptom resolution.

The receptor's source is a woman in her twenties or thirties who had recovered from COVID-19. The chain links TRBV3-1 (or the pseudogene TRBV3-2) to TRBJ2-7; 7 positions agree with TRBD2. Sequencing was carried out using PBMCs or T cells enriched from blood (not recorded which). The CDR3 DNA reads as TGTGCCAGCAGCGATGGGGGGGGAGTAGAGCAGTACTTC. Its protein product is CASSDGGGVEQYF.